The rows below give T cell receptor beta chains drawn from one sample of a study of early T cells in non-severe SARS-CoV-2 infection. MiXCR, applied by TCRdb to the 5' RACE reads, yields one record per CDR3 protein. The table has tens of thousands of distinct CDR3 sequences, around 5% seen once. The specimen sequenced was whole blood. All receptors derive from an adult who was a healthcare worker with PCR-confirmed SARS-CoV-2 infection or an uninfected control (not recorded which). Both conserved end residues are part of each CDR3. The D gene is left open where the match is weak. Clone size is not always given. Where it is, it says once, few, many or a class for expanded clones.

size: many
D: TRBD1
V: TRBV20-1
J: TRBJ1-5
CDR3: CSARDLKPDRDGNQPQHF
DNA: TGCAGTGCTAGAGACCTAAAACCGGACAGGGATGGCAATCAGCCCCAGCATTTT

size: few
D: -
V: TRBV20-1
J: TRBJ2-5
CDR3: CSARHLRGAPETQYF
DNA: TGCAGTGCTAGACACCTCCGGGGGGCCCCAGAGACCCAGTACTTC

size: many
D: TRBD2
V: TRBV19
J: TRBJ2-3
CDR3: CASSTLPRGGAIGDTQYF
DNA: TGTGCCAGTAGCACACTCCCTCGCGGGGGGGCCATTGGAGATACGCAGTATTTT

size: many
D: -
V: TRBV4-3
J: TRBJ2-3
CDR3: CASSQRPMADTDTQYF
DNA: TGCGCCAGCAGCCAAAGACCCATGGCAGACACAGATACGCAGTATTTT

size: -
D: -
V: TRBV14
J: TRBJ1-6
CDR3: CASSQDRSSYNSPLHF
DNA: TGTGCCAGCAGCCAAGATCGATCCAGTTATAATTCACCCCTCCACTTT

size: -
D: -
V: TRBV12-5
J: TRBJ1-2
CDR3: CASGLAESYGYTF
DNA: TGTGCTAGTGGTTTGGCAGAAAGCTATGGCTACACCTTC

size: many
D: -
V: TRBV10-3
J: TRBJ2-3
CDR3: CAISWESSTDTQYF
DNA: TGTGCCATCAGTTGGGAAAGTAGCACAGATACGCAGTATTTT

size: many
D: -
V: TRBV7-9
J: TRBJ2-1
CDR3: CASSPVRQQINNEQFF
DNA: TGTGCCAGCAGTCCAGTGCGACAGCAAATAAACAATGAGCAGTTCTTC

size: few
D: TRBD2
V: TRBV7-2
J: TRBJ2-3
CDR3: CASSQGLVISTDTQYF
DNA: TGTGCCAGCAGCCAAGGACTAGTGATCTCCACAGATACGCAGTATTTT

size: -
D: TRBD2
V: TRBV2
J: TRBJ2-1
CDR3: CASTGLAGGQGEQFF
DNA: TGTGCCAGCACCGGACTAGCGGGGGGGCAAGGGGAGCAGTTCTTC

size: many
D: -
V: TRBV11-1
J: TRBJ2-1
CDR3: CASSGTSWGALGEQFF
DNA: TGTGCCAGCAGCGGAACCTCGTGGGGGGCCTTAGGTGAGCAGTTCTTC

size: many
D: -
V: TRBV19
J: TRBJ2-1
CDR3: CASSIDTGLAYNEQFF
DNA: TGTGCCAGTAGTATAGATACGGGTCTAGCCTACAATGAGCAGTTCTTC

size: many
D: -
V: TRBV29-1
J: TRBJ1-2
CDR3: CSVEDAQVLDGYTF
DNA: TGCAGCGTTGAAGATGCACAAGTCTTGGATGGCTACACCTTC

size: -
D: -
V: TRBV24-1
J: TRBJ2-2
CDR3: CATSDGRDGANTGELFF
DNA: TGTGCCACCAGTGACGGGCGGGACGGGGCGAACACCGGGGAGCTGTTTTTT

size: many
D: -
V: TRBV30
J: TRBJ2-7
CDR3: CAWSVLAPGPFYEQYF
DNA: TGTGCCTGGAGTGTGTTAGCTCCGGGACCCTTCTACGAGCAGTACTTC

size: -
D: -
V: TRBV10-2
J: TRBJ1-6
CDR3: CASTQDSYSPLHF
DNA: TGCGCCAGCACCCAAGACAGCTATTCACCCCTCCACTTT

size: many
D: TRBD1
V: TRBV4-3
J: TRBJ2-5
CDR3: CASSQDPGTGEETQYF
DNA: TGCGCCAGCAGCCAAGACCCAGGGACAGGGGAAGAGACCCAGTACTTC

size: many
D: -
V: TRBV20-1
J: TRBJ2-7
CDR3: CSARDPDHSAYEQYF
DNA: TGCAGTGCTAGAGATCCGGATCACTCTGCCTACGAGCAGTACTTC

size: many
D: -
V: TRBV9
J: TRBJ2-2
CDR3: CASSSHPDTGELFF
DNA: TGTGCCAGCAGCTCACACCCCGACACCGGGGAGCTGTTTTTT

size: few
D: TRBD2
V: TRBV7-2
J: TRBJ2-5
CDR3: CASSLAVSGVQETQYF
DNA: TGTGCCAGCAGCTTAGCGGTTAGCGGGGTTCAAGAGACCCAGTACTTC

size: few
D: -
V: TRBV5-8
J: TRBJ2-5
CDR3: CASKQSTSQETQYF
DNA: TGTGCCAGCAAGCAAAGCACCAGCCAAGAGACCCAGTACTTC

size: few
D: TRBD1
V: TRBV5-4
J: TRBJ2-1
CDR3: CASSVYRDRGRYGNEQFF
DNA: TGTGCCAGCAGCGTTTACCGGGACAGGGGACGGTATGGCAATGAGCAGTTCTTC

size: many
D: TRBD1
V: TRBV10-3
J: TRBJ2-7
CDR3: CAINPGTGGPYEQYF
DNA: TGTGCCATCAACCCCGGGACAGGGGGTCCCTACGAGCAGTACTTC

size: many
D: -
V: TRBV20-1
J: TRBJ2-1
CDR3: CSANRAVYNEQFF
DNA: TGCAGTGCTAACAGGGCCGTCTACAATGAGCAGTTCTTC

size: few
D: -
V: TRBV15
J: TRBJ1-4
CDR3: CATSTFATNEKLFF
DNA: TGTGCCACCTCGACGTTTGCAACTAATGAAAAACTGTTTTTT

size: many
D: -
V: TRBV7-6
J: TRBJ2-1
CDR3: CASSETLDRYNEQFF
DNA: TGTGCCAGCAGCGAGACGTTGGACAGATACAATGAGCAGTTCTTC

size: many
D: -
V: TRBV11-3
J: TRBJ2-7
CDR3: CASSSGSTGTYEQYF
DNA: TGTGCCAGCAGCTCTGGATCCACGGGCACCTACGAGCAGTACTTC

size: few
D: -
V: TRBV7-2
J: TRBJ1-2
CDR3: CASHEHQGSVYGYTF
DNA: TGTGCCAGCCACGAACACCAGGGTTCAGTCTATGGCTACACCTTC

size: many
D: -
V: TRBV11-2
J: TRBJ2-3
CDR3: CASSLGPGSWYTDTQYF
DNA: TGTGCCAGCAGCTTAGGTCCCGGTAGCTGGTACACAGATACGCAGTATTTT

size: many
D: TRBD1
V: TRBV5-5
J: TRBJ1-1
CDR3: CASSLVVGTGALNTEAFF
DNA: TGTGCCAGCAGCTTGGTTGTTGGGACAGGGGCCCTGAACACTGAAGCTTTCTTT

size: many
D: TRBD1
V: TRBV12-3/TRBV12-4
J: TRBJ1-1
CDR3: CASRPTDRGTEAFF
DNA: TGTGCCAGCAGACCTACCGACAGGGGCACTGAAGCTTTCTTT

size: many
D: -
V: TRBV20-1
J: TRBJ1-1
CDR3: CSASSPTHPTEAFF
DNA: TGCAGTGCTAGTTCCCCCACCCACCCCACTGAAGCTTTCTTT

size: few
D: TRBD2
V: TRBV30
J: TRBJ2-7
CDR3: CAWTSGRAYEQYF
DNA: TGTGCCTGGACTAGCGGGAGGGCATACGAGCAGTACTTC

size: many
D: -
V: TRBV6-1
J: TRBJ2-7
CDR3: CASSEWWGSYEQYF
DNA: TGTGCCAGCAGTGAATGGTGGGGCTCCTACGAGCAGTACTTC

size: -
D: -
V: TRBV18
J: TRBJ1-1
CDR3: CASSPPYSWNTEAFF
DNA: TGTGCCAGCTCACCACCCTACTCTTGGAACACTGAAGCTTTCTTT

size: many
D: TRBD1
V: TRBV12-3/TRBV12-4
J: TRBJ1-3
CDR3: CASSPQDRGLGNTIYF
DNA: TGTGCCAGCAGTCCCCAGGACAGGGGTCTTGGAAACACCATATATTTT

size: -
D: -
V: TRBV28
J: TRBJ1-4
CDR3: CASRTFSDTTNEKLFF
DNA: TGTGCCAGCAGAACCTTCTCGGACACAACTAATGAAAAACTGTTTTTT

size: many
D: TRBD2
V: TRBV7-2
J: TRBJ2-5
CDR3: CASSSSSGGAETQYF
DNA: TGTGCCAGCAGCTCCTCTAGCGGGGGGGCCGAGACCCAGTACTTC

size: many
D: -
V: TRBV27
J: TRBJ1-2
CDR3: CASSFDTYGYTF
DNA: TGTGCCAGCAGTTTTGACACTTATGGCTACACCTTC

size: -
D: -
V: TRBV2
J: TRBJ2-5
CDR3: CASTPGGRVETQYF
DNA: TGTGCCAGCACCCCTGGGGGCAGGGTGGAGACCCAGTACTTC

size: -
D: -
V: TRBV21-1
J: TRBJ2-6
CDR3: CASSNGANVLTF
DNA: TGTGCCAGCAGCAACGGGGCCAACGTCCTGACTTTC

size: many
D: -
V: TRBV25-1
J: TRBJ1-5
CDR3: CASSPGVGNQPQHF
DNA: TGTGCCAGCAGTCCGGGGGTGGGCAATCAGCCCCAGCATTTT

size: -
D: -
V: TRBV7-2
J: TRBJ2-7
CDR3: CASSLGPTSSYEQYF
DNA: TGTGCCAGCAGCTTAGGACCGACTAGCTCCTACGAGCAGTACTTC

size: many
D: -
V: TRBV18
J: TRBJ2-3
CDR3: CASSPRVHLDTQYF
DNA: TGTGCCAGCTCACCGCGGGTCCACTTGGATACGCAGTATTTT

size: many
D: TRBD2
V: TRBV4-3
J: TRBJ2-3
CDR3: CASSQVSGAPDTQYF
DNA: TGCGCCAGCAGCCAAGTTAGCGGGGCGCCAGATACGCAGTATTTT